This T cell receptor beta chain came from a study of blood T cells in healthy people across ages. Study findings and constraints: Expanded clonotype shifts may have been confounded, as the donors had an unknown CMV status.

A J-beta primer mix and a sample-barcoded 5' primer were used in a second PCR of roughly 6 to 12 cycles. TCRdb called the 5' RACE reads again in MiXCR, with one record for every CDR3 protein. The sample holds roughly 1.7 million distinct CDR3 sequences, 30% to 35% seen once. Total RNA amounts of at least 5 micrograms were extracted per sample. Looked up from germline, CDR1 is LNHDA and CDR2 is SQIVND (reference sequence). This CDR3 has 15 residues. V dropped 3 bases and J dropped 3 bases, with 15 bases sitting between them. On this clonotype itself: Its antigen is not identified.

The chain joins TRBV19 to TRBJ2-7; perhaps TRBD1 as D (5 bases). Specimen: blood. The TCR was taken from a young woman in good health. The CDR3 protein is CASSILGAKNYEQYF. CDR3 sequence (DNA): TGTGCCAGTAGTATTTTAGGGGCGAAGAACTACGAGCAGTACTTC. The full variable domain, its missing parts supplied by reference TRBV19 and TRBJ2-7, is DGGITQSPKYLFRKEGQNVTLSCEQNLNHDAMYWYRQDPGQGLRLIYYSQIVNDFQKGDIAEGYSVSREKKESFPLTVTSAQKNPTAFYLCASSILGAKNYEQYFGPGTRLTVT.